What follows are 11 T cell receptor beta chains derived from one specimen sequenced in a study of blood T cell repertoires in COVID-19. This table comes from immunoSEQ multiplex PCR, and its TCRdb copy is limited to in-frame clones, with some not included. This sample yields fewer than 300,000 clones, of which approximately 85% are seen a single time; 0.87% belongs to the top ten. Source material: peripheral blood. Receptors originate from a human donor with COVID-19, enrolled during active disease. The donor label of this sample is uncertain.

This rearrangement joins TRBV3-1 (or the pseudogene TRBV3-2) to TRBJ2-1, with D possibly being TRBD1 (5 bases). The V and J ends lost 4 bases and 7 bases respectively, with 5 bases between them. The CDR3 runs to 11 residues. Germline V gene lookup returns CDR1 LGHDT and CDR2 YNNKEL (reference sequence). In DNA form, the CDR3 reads TGTGCCAGCAGCCGACAGAATGAGCAGTTCTTC. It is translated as CASSRQNEQFF.

The CDR3 bases are TGTGCCAGCAGCCAAGACGCGGATCTTAGCAATCAGCCCCAGCATTTT. This translates into CASSQDADLSNQPQHF. This chain uses TRBV3-1 (or the pseudogene TRBV3-2) with TRBJ1-5; D unresolved. CDR3 length: 16 residues. Germline CDR1 reads LGHDT; CDR2 reads YNNKEL (reference sequence). Trimming removed 0 bases at V and 0 bases at J, with 9 bases between.

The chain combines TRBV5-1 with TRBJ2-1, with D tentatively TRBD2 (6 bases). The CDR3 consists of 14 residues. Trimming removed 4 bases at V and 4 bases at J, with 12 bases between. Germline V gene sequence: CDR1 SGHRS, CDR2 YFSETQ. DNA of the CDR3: TGCGCCAGCAGCACCGGCGGGAATTACAATGAGCAGTTCTTC. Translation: CASSTGGNYNEQFF.

The chain's CDR3 is CASSEELSDVYNEQFF. In nucleotides, the CDR3 is TGTGCCAGTAGTGAGGAGCTGTCAGACGTCTACAATGAGCAGTTCTTC. The genes are TRBV19 and TRBJ2-1; D is unclear. CDR1 and CDR2 from the germline V gene are LNHDA and SQIVND (reference sequence). The CDR3 length is 16 residues. V was trimmed by 5 bases and J by 3 bases, leaving 17 bases between them.

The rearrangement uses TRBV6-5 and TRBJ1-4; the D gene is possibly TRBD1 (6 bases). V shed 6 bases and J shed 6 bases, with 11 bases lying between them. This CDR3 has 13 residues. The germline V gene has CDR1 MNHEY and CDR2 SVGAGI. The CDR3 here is CASRFSGDEKLFF. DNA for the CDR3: TGTGCCAGCAGGTTTTCAGGGGATGAAAAACTGTTTTTT.

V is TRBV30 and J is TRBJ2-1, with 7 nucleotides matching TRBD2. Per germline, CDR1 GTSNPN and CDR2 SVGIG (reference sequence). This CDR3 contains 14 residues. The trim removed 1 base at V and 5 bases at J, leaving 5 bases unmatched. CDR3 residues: CAWSGREVNNEQFF. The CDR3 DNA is TGTGCCTGGAGTGGACGGGAGGTCAACAATGAGCAGTTCTTC.

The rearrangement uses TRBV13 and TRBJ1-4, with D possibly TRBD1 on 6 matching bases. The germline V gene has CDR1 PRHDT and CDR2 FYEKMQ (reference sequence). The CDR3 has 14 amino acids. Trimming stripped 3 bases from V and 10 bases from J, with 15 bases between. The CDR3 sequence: CASSLGGPDRKLFF. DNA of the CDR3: TGTGCCAGCAGCTTGGGGGGGCCGGATAGAAAACTGTTTTTT.

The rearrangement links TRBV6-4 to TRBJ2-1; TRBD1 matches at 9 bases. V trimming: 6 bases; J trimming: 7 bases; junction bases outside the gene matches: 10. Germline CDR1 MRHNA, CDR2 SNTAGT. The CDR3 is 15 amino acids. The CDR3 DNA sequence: TGTGCCAGCAGGCCCCAAGCAGGGACAGGGAATGAGCAGTTCTTC. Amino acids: CASRPQAGTGNEQFF.

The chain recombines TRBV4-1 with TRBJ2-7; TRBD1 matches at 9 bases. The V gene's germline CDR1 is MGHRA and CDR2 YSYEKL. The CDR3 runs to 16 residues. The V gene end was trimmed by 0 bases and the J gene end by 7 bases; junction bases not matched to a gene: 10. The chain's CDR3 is CASSQEGTGTGGEQYF. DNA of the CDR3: TGCGCCAGCAGCCAAGAAGGGACAGGGACGGGCGGAGAGCAGTACTTC.

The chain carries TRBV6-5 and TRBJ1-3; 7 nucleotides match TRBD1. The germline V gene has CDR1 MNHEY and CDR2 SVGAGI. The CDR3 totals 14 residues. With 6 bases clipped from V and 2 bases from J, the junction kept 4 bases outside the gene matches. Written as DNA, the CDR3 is TGTGCCAGCAGCTACGACAGGGCTGGAAACACCATATATTTT. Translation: CASSYDRAGNTIYF.

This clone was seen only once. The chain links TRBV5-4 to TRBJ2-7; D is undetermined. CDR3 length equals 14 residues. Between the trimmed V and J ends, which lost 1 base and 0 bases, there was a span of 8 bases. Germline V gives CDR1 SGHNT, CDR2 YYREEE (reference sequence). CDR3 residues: CASSLYSSSYEQYF. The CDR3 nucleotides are TGTGCCAGCAGCTTGTACAGCAGCTCCTACGAGCAGTACTTC.